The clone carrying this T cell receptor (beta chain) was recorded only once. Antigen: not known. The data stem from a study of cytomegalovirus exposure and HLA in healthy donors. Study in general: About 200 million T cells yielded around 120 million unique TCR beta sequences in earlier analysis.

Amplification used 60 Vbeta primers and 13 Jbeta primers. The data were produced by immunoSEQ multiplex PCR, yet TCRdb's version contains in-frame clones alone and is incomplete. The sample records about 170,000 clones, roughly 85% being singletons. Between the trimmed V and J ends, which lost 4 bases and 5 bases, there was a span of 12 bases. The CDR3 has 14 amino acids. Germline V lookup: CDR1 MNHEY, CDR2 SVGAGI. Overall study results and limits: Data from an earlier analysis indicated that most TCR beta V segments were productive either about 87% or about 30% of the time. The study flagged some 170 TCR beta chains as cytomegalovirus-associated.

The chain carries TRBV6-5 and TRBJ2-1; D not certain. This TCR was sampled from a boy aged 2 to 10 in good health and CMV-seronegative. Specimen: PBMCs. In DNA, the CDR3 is TGTGCCAGCAGTTCCCCGCTAGAGAACAATGAGCAGTTCTTC. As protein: CASSSPLENNEQFF.